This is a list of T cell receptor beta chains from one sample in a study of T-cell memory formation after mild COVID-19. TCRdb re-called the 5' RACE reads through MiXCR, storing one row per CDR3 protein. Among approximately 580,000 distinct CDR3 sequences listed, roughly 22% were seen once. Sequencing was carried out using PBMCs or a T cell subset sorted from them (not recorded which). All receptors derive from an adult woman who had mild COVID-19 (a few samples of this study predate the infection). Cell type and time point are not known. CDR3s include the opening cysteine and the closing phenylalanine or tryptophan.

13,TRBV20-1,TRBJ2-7,CSARTGSSYEQYF
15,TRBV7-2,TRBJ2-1,CASSLARAAYNEQFF
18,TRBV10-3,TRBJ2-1,CAISPGLAGGTSYNEQFF
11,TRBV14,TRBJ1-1,CAQRIGTEAFF
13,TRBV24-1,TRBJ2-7,CATSENYQGRQYF
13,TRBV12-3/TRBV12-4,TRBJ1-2,CASSPTTVGGYTF
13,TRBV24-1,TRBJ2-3,CATRQGNTDTQYF
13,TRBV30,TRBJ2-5,CAWSVGGSETQYF
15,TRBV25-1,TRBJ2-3,CASSAGPLSTDTQYF
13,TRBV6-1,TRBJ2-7,CASRGGAFYEQYF
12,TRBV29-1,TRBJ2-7,CSAKTGPYEQYF
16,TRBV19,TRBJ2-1,CASSMGLAERFDEQFF
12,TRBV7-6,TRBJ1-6,CASSSYYSPLHF
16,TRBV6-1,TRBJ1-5,CASSERGGTLNQPQHF
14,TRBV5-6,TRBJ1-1,CASSWGQLASWAFF
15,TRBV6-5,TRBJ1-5,CASSPDRYSNQPQHF
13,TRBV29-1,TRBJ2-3,CSVEGRSPDTQYF
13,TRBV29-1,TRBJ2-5,CSGHLSGKETQYF